Listed below are T cell receptor beta chains from one sample, sequenced in a study of blood T cell repertoires in COVID-19. TCRdb keeps only in-frame clones here, not all; method: immunoSEQ multiplex PCR. The repertoire holds 100,000 to 150,000 clones, roughly 84% seen once, with 3.9% in the top ten. The sequenced sample consisted of PBMCs or T cells enriched from blood (not recorded which). Every receptor here comes from a woman aged 25 to 45 who had recovered from COVID-19. The CDR3 runs from the conserved cysteine through the conserved F or W. A D gene is named only where the DNA matches it firmly. Some rows have no size entry. The others give once, few or many, or a class for an expanded clone.

D,size,J,V,DNA,CDR3
NA,NA,TRBJ2-2,TRBV5-1,TGCGCCAGCAGTTTACACCAAGGGAGCACCGGGGAGCTGTTTTTT,CASSLHQGSTGELFF
TRBD2,NA,TRBJ2-1,TRBV2,TGTGCCAGCAGTGGGTTTCTAGCGGGAGTGAGCTCCTACAATGAGCAGTTCTTC,CASSGFLAGVSSYNEQFF
NA,NA,TRBJ1-1,TRBV4-3,TGCGCCAGCAGCCGAGACATGAACACTGAAGCTTTCTTT,CASSRDMNTEAFF
NA,NA,TRBJ2-5,TRBV4-3,TGCGCCAGCAGCCAAGGGACTATCAAAGAGACCCAGTACTTC,CASSQGTIKETQYF
NA,NA,TRBJ2-3,TRBV28,TGTGCCAGCATAGCGGAGCTTAACACAGATACGCAGTATTTT,CASIAELNTDTQYF
TRBD2,NA,TRBJ2-1,TRBV5-4,TGTGCCAGCAGCCCGGGACTAGCGGGAGGGCCTTACTACAATGAGCAGTTCTTC,CASSPGLAGGPYYNEQFF
NA,NA,TRBJ1-1,TRBV3-1/TRBV3-2,TGTGCCAGCAGTCCCAAACTATCAAACACTGAAGCTTTCTTT,CASSPKLSNTEAFF
TRBD1,once,TRBJ2-7,TRBV4-3,TGCGCCAGCAGCCAACTAGTCGGAACCAGGGGGCTGTACGAGCAGTACTTC,CASSQLVGTRGLYEQYF
TRBD2,NA,TRBJ2-7,TRBV11-2,TGTGCCAGCAGCTTGACTCTCTCCGGGACTAGCGGTTCCTACGAGCAGTACTTC,CASSLTLSGTSGSYEQYF
NA,NA,TRBJ2-5,TRBV18,TGTGCCAGCTCACCCCTCCCAGGTGGACAAGAGACCCAGTACTTC,CASSPLPGGQETQYF
TRBD1,NA,TRBJ2-7,TRBV7-2,TGTGCCAGCAGCTGGGACAGGGGCTACGAGCAGTACTTC,CASSWDRGYEQYF
NA,NA,TRBJ2-1,TRBV7-2,TGTGCCAGCAGCTTACGAGGTAATGAGCAGTTCTTC,CASSLRGNEQFF
TRBD1,few,TRBJ2-2,TRBV6-2/TRBV6-3,TGTGCCAGCAGTCCCCCCGGGACAGAATTAAACACCGGGGAGCTGTTTTTT,CASSPPGTELNTGELFF
TRBD1,NA,TRBJ1-5,TRBV28,TGTGCCAGCGGGACAGTTTATCAGCCCCAGCATTTT,CASGTVYQPQHF
TRBD1,NA,TRBJ1-1,TRBV15,TGTGCCACCAGCAGAGGGGCACAGGGGGGGAAAACTGAAGCTTTCTTT,CATSRGAQGGKTEAFF
NA,once,TRBJ2-5,TRBV28,TGTGCCAGCAGTCCCAGACTAGGGCGGGTGGGGACCCAGTACTTC,CASSPRLGRVGTQYF
NA,NA,TRBJ1-4,TRBV10-3,TGTGCCATCAGTGAGCGCGGGGGGTCTAATGAAAAACTGTTTTTT,CAISERGGSNEKLFF
NA,NA,TRBJ1-4,TRBV5-1,TGCGCCAGCAGCTTCGGGGAAACTAATGAAAAACTGTTTTTT,CASSFGETNEKLFF
NA,NA,TRBJ2-1,TRBV29-1,TGCAGCGTTGTCACTAGCTTGGTCAATGAGCAGTTCTTC,CSVVTSLVNEQFF
TRBD1,NA,TRBJ1-6,TRBV30,TGTGCCTGGAGTGTTCCCTCAGGGGGCGCGGATTCACCCCTCCACTTT,CAWSVPSGGADSPLHF
TRBD1,NA,TRBJ1-2,TRBV7-9,TGTGCCAGCAGCTTAGCTGACAGGGGGCTAACCAACTATGGCTACACCTTC,CASSLADRGLTNYGYTF
NA,once,TRBJ1-1,TRBV7-9,TGTGCCAGCAGCCGCCGGGGGGGCGATTACTCTGAAGCTTTCTTT,CASSRRGGDYSEAFF
NA,NA,TRBJ2-1,TRBV7-8,TGTGCCAGCAGCTTTCGGGGAAGAACTGACCTCTACAATGAGCAGTTCTTC,CASSFRGRTDLYNEQFF
NA,few,TRBJ1-3,TRBV7-9,TGTGCCAGCAGGGGGAGGGACTCTGGAAACACCATATATTTT,CASRGRDSGNTIYF
NA,NA,TRBJ1-6,TRBV4-3,TGCGCCAGCAGCCAAGATGGCGGGTCCTATAATTCACCCCTCCACTTT,CASSQDGGSYNSPLHF
TRBD1,NA,TRBJ2-5,TRBV27,TGTGCCAGCAGTTTGGACAGGCCGTACCAAGAGACCCAGTACTTC,CASSLDRPYQETQYF
NA,NA,TRBJ1-3,TRBV28,TGTGCCAGCAGTACCCAGTGGCTTGGAAACACCATATATTTT,CASSTQWLGNTIYF
TRBD1,NA,TRBJ2-7,TRBV28,TGTGCCACCCACTCCCGTGGGACAGGGGACTCCTACGAGCAGTACTTC,CATHSRGTGDSYEQYF